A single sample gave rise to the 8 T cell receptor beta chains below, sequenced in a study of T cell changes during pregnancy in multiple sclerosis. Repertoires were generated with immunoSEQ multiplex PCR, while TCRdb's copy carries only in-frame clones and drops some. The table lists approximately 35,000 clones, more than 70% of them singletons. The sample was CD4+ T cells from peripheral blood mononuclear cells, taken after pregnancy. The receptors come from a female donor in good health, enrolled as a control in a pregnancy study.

CDR3 nucleotide sequence: TGTGCCAGCAGGACCGGGACTAGCGGGGTGGAGACCCAGTACTTC. Protein sequence: CASRTGTSGVETQYF. V usage is TRBV5-8 and J usage is TRBJ2-5; TRBD2 matches at 13 bases. With 5 bases clipped from V and 5 bases from J, the junction kept 6 bases outside the gene matches. Germline V CDR1 and CDR2: SGHTS, YDEGEE. This CDR3 region has 15 residues.

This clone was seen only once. This CDR3 is CASRKSGGDGEQYF. CDR3 sequence (DNA): TGCGCCAGCAGAAAAAGCGGGGGGGACGGCGAGCAGTACTTC. This chain links TRBV4-1 with TRBJ2-7; the match to TRBD2 covers 10 bases. Trimming cost V 6 bases and J 6 bases; bases outside gene matches: 8. The CDR3 is made up of 14 amino acids. Germline loops: CDR1 MGHRA, CDR2 YSYEKL.

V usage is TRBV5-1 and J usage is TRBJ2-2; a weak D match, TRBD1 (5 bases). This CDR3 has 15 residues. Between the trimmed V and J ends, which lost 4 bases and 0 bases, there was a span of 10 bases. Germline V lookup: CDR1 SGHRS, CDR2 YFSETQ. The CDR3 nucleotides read TGCGCCAGCAGCCCTGGACACCCGAACACCGGGGAGCTGTTTTTT. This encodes CASSPGHPNTGELFF.

The CDR3 sequence is CASRLAGSGEKLFF. The CDR3, as DNA: TGTGCCAGCAGACTGGCCGGGAGTGGGGAAAAACTGTTTTTT. The V gene is TRBV11-2, the J gene TRBJ1-4; D is unresolved. The CDR3 spans 14 residues. Trimming cost V 6 bases and J 8 bases, with 16 bases left between them. The germline gives CDR1 SGHAT, CDR2 FQNNGV. The complete variable domain, with remaining parts taken from reference TRBV11-2 and TRBJ1-4, reads EAGVAQSPRYKIIEKRQSVAFWCNPISGHATLYWYQQILGQGPKLLIQFQNNGVVDDSQLPKDRFSAERLKGVDSTLKIQPAKLEDSAVYLCASRLAGSGEKLFFGSGTQLSVL.

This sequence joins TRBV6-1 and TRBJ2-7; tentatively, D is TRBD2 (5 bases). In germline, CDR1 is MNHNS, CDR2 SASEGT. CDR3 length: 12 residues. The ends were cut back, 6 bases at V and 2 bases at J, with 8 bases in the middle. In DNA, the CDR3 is TGTGCCAGCAGGCCGGAGGCCTACGAGCAGTACTTC. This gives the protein CASRPEAYEQYF.

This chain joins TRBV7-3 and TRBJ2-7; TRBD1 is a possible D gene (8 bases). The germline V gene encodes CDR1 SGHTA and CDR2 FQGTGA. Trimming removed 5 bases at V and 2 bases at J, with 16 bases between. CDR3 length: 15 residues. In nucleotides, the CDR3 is TGTGCCAGCAGCCCACAGGGGGGGGCGGCCTACGAGCAGTACTTC. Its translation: CASSPQGGAAYEQYF.

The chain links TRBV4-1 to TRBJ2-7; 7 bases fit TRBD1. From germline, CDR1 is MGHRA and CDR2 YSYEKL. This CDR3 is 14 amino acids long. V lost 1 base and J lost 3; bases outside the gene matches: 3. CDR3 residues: CASSQGDSFYEQYF. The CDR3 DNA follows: TGCGCCAGCAGCCAAGGGGACAGTTTCTACGAGCAGTACTTC.

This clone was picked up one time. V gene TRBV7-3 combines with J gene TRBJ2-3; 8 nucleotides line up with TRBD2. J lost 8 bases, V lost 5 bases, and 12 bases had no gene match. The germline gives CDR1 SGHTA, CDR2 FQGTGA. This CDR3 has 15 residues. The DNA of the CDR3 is TGTGCCAGCAGCCGAGACGGGGGGGGCCTAGGTACGCAGTATTTT. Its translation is CASSRDGGGLGTQYF.